Presented here are 17 T cell receptor beta chains from one specimen sequenced in a study of lymphopenia after photon versus proton radiotherapy. The data were produced by immunoSEQ multiplex PCR, yet TCRdb's version contains in-frame clones alone and is incomplete. The sample has about 60,000 clones, around 84% seen once; the top ten hold around 2.1%. The sample was peripheral blood, taken from a patient treated with proton-based radiotherapy. The receptor source for this set is a man aged 55-75 years with pancreatic cancer.

J is TRBJ1-2 and V is TRBV5-1; maybe TRBD1 (6 bases). This CDR3 contains 14 residues. From germline, CDR1 is SGHRS and CDR2 YFSETQ. V lost 4 bases and J lost 8, with 18 bases in between. The CDR3, as DNA: TGCGCCAGCAGCAAGGACAGTCAGCCCGGGGGCTACACCTTC. Its translation: CASSKDSQPGGYTF. Together with reference TRBV5-1 and TRBJ1-2, the CDR3 gives the full variable domain: KAGVTQTPRYLIKTRGQQVTLSCSPISGHRSVSWYQQTPGQGLQFLFEYFSETQRNKGNFPGRFSGRQFSNSRSEMNVSTLELGDSALYLCASSKDSQPGGYTFGSGTRLTVV.

This clone has just one count. This chain links TRBV28 with TRBJ1-5; D remains ambiguous. The germline V and J ends were trimmed by 5 bases and 6 bases, with 8 bases remaining between them. CDR3 size: 12 residues. The germline V gene has CDR1 MDHEN and CDR2 SYDVKM. This CDR3 is CASSQLGQPQHF. CDR3 DNA sequence: TGTGCCAGCAGTCAACTAGGTCAGCCCCAGCATTTT.

V and J are TRBV5-1 and TRBJ2-1; 8 nucleotides match TRBD1. CDR3 size: 18 residues. With 1 base clipped from V and 7 bases from J, the junction kept 16 bases outside the gene matches. Germline assignment: CDR1 SGHRS and CDR2 YFSETQ. CDR3 region: CASSLTLGGRGLENEQFF. DNA of the CDR3: TGCGCCAGCAGCTTGACACTGGGTGGCAGGGGGCTAGAGAATGAGCAGTTCTTC.

This rearrangement joins TRBV10-1 to TRBJ1-1; tentative D call: TRBD1 (5 bases). The CDR3 length is 17 residues. Trimming cost V 0 bases and J 10 bases, with 24 bases left between them. Germline V gene lookup returns CDR1 WNHNN and CDR2 SYGVQD (reference sequence). The CDR3 nucleotides are TGCGCCAGCAGTGAGTCAACTAGGCGGGGCGACAAATTTGGAGCTTTCTTT. Protein: CASSESTRRGDKFGAFF.

This rearrangement joins TRBV10-3 to TRBJ2-3; possible D gene TRBD2, 5 bases. The CDR3 loop spans 16 amino acids. Germline loops: CDR1 ENHRY, CDR2 SYGVKD. Deletions cut 7 bases from V and 5 bases from J, with 22 bases between. The CDR3 coding sequence is TGTGCCATCATGGGCGGGCTTGCCGCGCCGGGAGATACGCAGTATTTT. Its protein is CAIMGGLAAPGDTQYF.

This rearrangement joins TRBV6-5 to TRBJ2-7; the D call may be TRBD1 or TRBD2 (5 bases each). Trimming removed 7 bases at V and 11 bases at J, with 18 bases between. Germline loops: CDR1 MNHEY, CDR2 SVGAGI. The CDR3 contains 12 residues. CDR3 residues: CASTTGAEKEYF. The CDR3 region has the DNA TGTGCCAGCACCACCGGGGCCGAAAAGGAGTACTTC.

The chain combines TRBV5-5 with TRBJ2-7; TRBD2 agrees at 9 bases. Germline-derived CDR1 and CDR2 are SGHKS and YYEKEE (reference sequence). The CDR3 contains 16 residues. V was clipped by 0 bases and J by 1 base; unmatched bases: 5. This CDR3 is CASSLDAGGRSYEQYF. DNA of the CDR3: TGTGCCAGCAGCTTGGACGCGGGAGGGAGATCCTACGAGCAGTACTTC.

V gene TRBV9 combines with J gene TRBJ2-2; no firm D call. V lost 0 bases to trimming and J lost 5 bases, with 5 bases between them. Germline V gene lookup returns CDR1 SGDLS and CDR2 YYNGEE. The CDR3 runs to 13 residues. This chain's CDR3 is CASSVGETGELFF. The CDR3, as DNA: TGTGCCAGCAGCGTAGGGGAAACCGGGGAGCTGTTTTTT.

This rearrangement joins TRBV7-2 to TRBJ2-3; D call uncertain. Germline lookup yields CDR1 SGHTA and CDR2 FQGNSA. V lost 4 bases to trimming and J lost 0 bases, with 8 bases between them. The CDR3 contains 14 residues. The CDR3 region is CASSYRGSTDTQYF. In DNA, the CDR3 is TGTGCCAGCAGCTACCGAGGTAGCACAGATACGCAGTATTTT.

This clone has a single count. The gene calls are TRBV7-2 and TRBJ2-7; 8 bases fit TRBD2. The V and J ends lost 5 bases and 3 bases, in that order; junction bases with no gene match: 3. CDR3 size: 13 residues. Germline V gives CDR1 SGHTA, CDR2 FQGNSA. The CDR3 spells CASSPGRGYEQYF. In nucleotides, the CDR3 is TGTGCCAGCAGCCCCGGGAGGGGCTACGAGCAGTACTTC.

This clone has a handful of counts. J is TRBJ2-6 and V is TRBV28, with D possibly matching TRBD2 (6 bases). The CDR3 totals 17 residues. Germline CDR1 reads MDHEN; CDR2 reads SYDVKM. Trimming pared 4 bases from V and 1 base from J, leaving 14 bases between. This CDR3 is CASSSHLGGSGANVLTF. CDR3 in DNA: TGTGCCAGCAGTTCCCATTTGGGGGGATCTGGGGCCAACGTCCTGACTTTC.

V is TRBV2 and J is TRBJ1-4; a possible D gene is TRBD1 (5 bases). V shed 6 bases and J shed 6 bases, with 17 bases lying between them. Per the germline V gene, CDR1 is SNHLY and CDR2 is FYNNEI. CDR3 size: 15 residues. The CDR3 nucleotides read TGTGCCAGCAGGGGTGGGCCCGGGACCTATGAAAAACTGTTTTTT. This gives the protein CASRGGPGTYEKLFF.

The chain's CDR3 is CASSLVDSGGTGGPDTQYF. As DNA, the CDR3 is TGTGCCAGCAGCTTAGTCGACTCAGGCGGGACAGGGGGCCCAGATACGCAGTATTTT. This rearrangement joins TRBV7-6 to TRBJ2-3; 12 bases are shared with TRBD1. V gave up 1 base and J gave up 4 bases; unmatched junction bases: 12. The CDR3 covers 19 residues. CDR1 SGHVS and CDR2 FNYEAQ come from the germline V gene.

The rearrangement uses TRBV10-3 and TRBJ2-3; D is unresolved. The germline V gene encodes CDR1 ENHRY and CDR2 SYGVKD. There are 14 residues in the CDR3. V was cut by 2 bases and J by 2 bases, with 8 bases left in between. The CDR3, as DNA: TGTGCCATCAGTGAGGCGGCTCCCACAGATACGCAGTATTTT. Translation: CAISEAAPTDTQYF.

The rearrangement joins TRBV7-9 to TRBJ1-4; no clear D. Germline V gives CDR1 SEHNR, CDR2 FQNEAQ (reference sequence). The CDR3 has 15 residues. Trimming removed 2 bases from V and 0 bases from J, with 7 bases in between. CDR3 DNA: TGTGCCAGCAGCTTATTGGTGGCAACTAATGAAAAACTGTTTTTT. This codes for CASSLLVATNEKLFF.

The V and J genes are TRBV5-1 and TRBJ1-1; 7 bases line up with TRBD1. The CDR3 has 14 residues. V gave up 5 bases and J gave up 11 bases; unmatched junction bases: 15. CDR1 is SGHRS and CDR2 is YFSETQ in the germline V gene. DNA for the CDR3: TGCGCCAGCAGACCGTTTACAGGGGCGCCAAGGGCTTTCTTT. This encodes CASRPFTGAPRAFF.

J is TRBJ2-3 and V is TRBV5-4; 8 bases are a match to TRBD2. Germline V lookup: CDR1 SGHNT, CDR2 YYREEE (reference sequence). This CDR3 spans 14 amino acids. V dropped 0 bases and J dropped 7; count of bases not matched to a gene: 4. CDR3 residues: CASSLGRGAYTQYF. The CDR3 nucleotides are TGTGCCAGCAGCTTGGGGCGGGGGGCGTATACGCAGTATTTT.